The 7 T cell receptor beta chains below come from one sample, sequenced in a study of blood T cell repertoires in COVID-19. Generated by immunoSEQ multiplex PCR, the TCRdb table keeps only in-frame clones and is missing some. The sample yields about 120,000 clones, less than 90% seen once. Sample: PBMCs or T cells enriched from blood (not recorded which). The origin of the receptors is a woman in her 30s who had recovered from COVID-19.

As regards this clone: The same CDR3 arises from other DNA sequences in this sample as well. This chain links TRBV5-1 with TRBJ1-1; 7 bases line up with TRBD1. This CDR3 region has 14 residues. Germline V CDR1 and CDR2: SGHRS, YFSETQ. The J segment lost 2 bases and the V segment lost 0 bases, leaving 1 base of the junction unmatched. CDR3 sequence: CASSLAGGNTEAFF. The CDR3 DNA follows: TGCGCCAGCAGCTTGGCAGGGGGAAACACTGAAGCTTTCTTT.

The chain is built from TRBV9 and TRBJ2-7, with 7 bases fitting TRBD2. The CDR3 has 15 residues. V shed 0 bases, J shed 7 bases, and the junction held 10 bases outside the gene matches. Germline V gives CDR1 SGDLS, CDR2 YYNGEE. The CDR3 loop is CASSVGRGRVGEQYF. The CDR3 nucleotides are TGTGCCAGCAGCGTAGGACGCGGGAGAGTTGGTGAGCAGTACTTC.

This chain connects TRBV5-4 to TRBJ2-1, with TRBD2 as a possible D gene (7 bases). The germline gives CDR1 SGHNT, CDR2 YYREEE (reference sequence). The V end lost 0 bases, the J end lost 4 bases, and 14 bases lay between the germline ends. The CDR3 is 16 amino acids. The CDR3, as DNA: TGTGCCAGCAGCTTGGAAGGGGGAGGGCTTTACAATGAGCAGTTCTTC. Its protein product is CASSLEGGGLYNEQFF.

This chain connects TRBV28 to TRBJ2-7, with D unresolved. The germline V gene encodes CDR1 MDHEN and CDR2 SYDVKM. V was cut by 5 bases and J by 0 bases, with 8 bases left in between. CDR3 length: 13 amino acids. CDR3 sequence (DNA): TGTGCCAGCAGTGCGACGGGCTCCTACGAGCAGTACTTC. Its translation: CASSATGSYEQYF. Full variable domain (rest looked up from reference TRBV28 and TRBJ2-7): DVKVTQSSRYLVKRTGEKVFLECVQDMDHENMFWYRQDPGLGLRLIYFSYDVKMKEKGDIPEGYSVSREKKERFSLILESASTNQTSMYLCASSATGSYEQYFGPGTRLTVT.

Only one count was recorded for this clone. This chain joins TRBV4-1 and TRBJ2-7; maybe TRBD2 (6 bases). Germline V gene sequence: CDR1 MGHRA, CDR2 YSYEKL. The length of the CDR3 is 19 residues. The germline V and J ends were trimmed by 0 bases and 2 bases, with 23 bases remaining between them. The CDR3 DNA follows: TGCGCCAGCAGCCAAGATCAAGGCACCCGGAGGGTTGGGGCCTACGAGCAGTACTTC. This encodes CASSQDQGTRRVGAYEQYF.

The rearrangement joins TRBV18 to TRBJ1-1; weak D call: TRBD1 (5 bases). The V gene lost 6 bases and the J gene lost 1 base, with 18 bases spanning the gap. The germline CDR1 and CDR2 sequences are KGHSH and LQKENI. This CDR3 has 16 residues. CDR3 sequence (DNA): TGTGCCAGCTCGCTACCCCGAGGCAGGGCGAACACTGAAGCTTTCTTT. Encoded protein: CASSLPRGRANTEAFF.

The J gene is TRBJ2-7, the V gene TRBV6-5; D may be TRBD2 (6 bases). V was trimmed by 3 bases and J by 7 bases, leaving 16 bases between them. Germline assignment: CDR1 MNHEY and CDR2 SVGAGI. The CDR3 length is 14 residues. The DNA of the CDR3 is TGTGCCAGCAGTTATAGGACTATGATTGGGGAGCAGTACTTC. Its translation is CASSYRTMIGEQYF.